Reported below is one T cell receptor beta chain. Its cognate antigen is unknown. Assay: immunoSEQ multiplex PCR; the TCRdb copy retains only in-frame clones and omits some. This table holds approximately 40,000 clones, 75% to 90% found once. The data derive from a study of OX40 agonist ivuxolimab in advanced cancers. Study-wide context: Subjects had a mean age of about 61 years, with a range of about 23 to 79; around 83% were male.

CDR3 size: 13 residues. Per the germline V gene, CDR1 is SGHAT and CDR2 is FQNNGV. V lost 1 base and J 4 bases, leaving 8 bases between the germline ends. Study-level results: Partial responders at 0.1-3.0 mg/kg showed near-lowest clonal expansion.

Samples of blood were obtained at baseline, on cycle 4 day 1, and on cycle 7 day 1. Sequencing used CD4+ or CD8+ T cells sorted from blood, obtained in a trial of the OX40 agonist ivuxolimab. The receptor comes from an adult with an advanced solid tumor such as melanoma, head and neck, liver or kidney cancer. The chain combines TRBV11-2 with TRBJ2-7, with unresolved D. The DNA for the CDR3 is TGTGCCAGCAGCTTAGGAGACGGGTACGAGCAGTACTTC. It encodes CASSLGDGYEQYF.